This TCR beta chain was captured in a study of response to subunit inactivated influenza vaccine (dated by TCRdb to the late 2010s). Concerning the study at large: Deep quantitative T cell receptor repertoire profiling was used in the study to track responses to a trivalent subunit inactivated influenza vaccine. Paper-wide results and their limitations: The authors proposed that each seasonal influenza vaccination may bring in only a limited number of new T cells.

CDR1 and CDR2 (LGHDT, YNNKEL) derive from the germline V gene (reference sequence). V drops 3 bases and J drops 4 bases, leaving 10 bases in between. From cysteine to phenylalanine, the CDR3 is 14 amino acids long. CDR3 DNA is the only sequence kept; it has 42 bases, read in frame from the first base. The library was made by RT-PCR. Sequencing relied on an Illumina HiSeq 2500. Clones were called with MiXCR by TCRdb after fastp trimmed the public reads at Q25, and only in-frame beta chains were retained. CDR3 protein sequences are deduplicated, and each keeps its most common genes and DNA. The sample table records fewer than 550,000 distinct CDR3 sequences; roughly 27% of these occur just once. The top ten constitute under 2.5% of the sample. Points on this clonotype: What this receptor recognizes is not known. Per-base quality was not reported, and no clone a single base away is much larger than it.

This TCR came from a man in his fifties or sixties who received an inactivated influenza vaccine. Donor details come from another sample of the same person, matched by shared clones. Sequences were derived from CD4+ T cells sorted from PBMCs, sampled roughly 5 days after vaccination. Recombination joined TRBV3-1 with TRBJ1-3; the D gene is perhaps TRBD1, from 5 matching bases. CDR3 region: CASSHGARGNTIYF. The sequence in DNA is TGTGCCAGCAGCCATGGGGCGCGGGGAAACACCATATATTTT.